Shown below are 21 T cell receptor beta chains from a single sample sequenced in a study of cytomegalovirus exposure and HLA in healthy donors. The protocol was immunoSEQ multiplex PCR, while the TCRdb copy is restricted to in-frame clones and leaves out a portion. The sample lists 100,000 to 150,000 clones, more than 85% occurring once. Source material: PBMCs. These receptors all come from a man between 18 and 29 years old in good health and CMV-seropositive.

The chain has TRBV11-2 and TRBJ2-2; 14 positions agree with TRBD2. Trimming at V came to 3 bases and at J to 7 bases, leaving 10 bases not matched to a gene. This CDR3 has 18 residues. CDR1 is SGHAT and CDR2 is FQNNGV in the germline V gene. The CDR3 nucleotides read TGTGCCAGCAGCTTCCCCCTGACTAGCGGGGGGGCTAGCGGGGAGCTGTTTTTT. It codes for CASSFPLTSGGASGELFF. Together with reference TRBV11-2 and TRBJ2-2, the CDR3 gives the full variable domain: EAGVAQSPRYKIIEKRQSVAFWCNPISGHATLYWYQQILGQGPKLLIQFQNNGVVDDSQLPKDRFSAERLKGVDSTLKIQPAKLEDSAVYLCASSFPLTSGGASGELFFGEGSRLTVL.

J is TRBJ2-1 and V is TRBV15; possible D gene TRBD2, 5 bases. CDR3 length: 12 residues. Trimming cost V 0 bases and J 12 bases, with 9 bases left between them. CDR1 is LNHNV, CDR2 YYDKDF, per germline (reference sequence). CDR3 residues: CATSRDGGLQFF. CDR3 DNA sequence: TGTGCCACCAGCAGAGATGGAGGATTGCAGTTCTTC.

The chain carries TRBV11-3 and TRBJ2-5, with D perhaps TRBD1 (6 bases). CDR1 and CDR2 from the germline V gene are SGHNT and YENEEA. The V end lost 3 bases, the J end lost 4 bases, and 12 bases lay between the germline ends. The CDR3 extends over 14 amino acids. The CDR3 here is CASSLDGGSETQYF. The CDR3, as DNA: TGTGCCAGCAGCTTGGATGGGGGCTCAGAGACCCAGTACTTC.

The rearrangement links TRBV25-1 to TRBJ2-3, with 9 nucleotides matching TRBD1. The length of the CDR3 is 14 residues. V gave up 8 bases and J gave up 1 base; unmatched junction bases: 4. The germline CDR1 and CDR2 sequences are MGHDK and SYGVNS. CDR3 nucleotides: TGTGCCAGCGCCCGGACAGGGGGCACAGATACGCAGTATTTT. It translates to CASARTGGTDTQYF.

The chain joins TRBV2 to TRBJ1-5; 7 bases fit TRBD1. CDR1 and CDR2 from the germline V gene are SNHLY and FYNNEI. The CDR3 length is 15 residues. V shed 7 bases and J 3 bases; nucleotides not matched to a gene: 9. The CDR3 DNA reads TGTGCCAGCAAACGACAGGGATCCTACAATCAGCCCCAGCATTTT. Translated: CASKRQGSYNQPQHF.

Of note for this clone: The junction shows a germline mismatch at one end, possibly a read error. The rearrangement links TRBV18 to TRBJ1-1; 8 nucleotides agree with TRBD1. CDR1 is KGHSH and CDR2 is LQKENI in the germline V gene. There are 14 residues in the CDR3. The CDR3 sequence: CASSPDREGTKAFF. The CDR3 DNA is TGTGCCAGCTCACCGGACAGGGAGGGCACTAAAGCTTTCTTT.

The chain employs TRBV14 and TRBJ2-7; D may be TRBD2 (7 bases). This CDR3 is 16 amino acids long. Germline V gene sequence: CDR1 SGHDN, CDR2 FVKESK. Trimming took 3 bases from V and 1 from J, leaving 16 bases between them. The CDR3: CASSHAGALGSYEQYF. The CDR3 DNA sequence: TGTGCCAGCAGCCATGCGGGGGCGTTGGGGTCCTACGAGCAGTACTTC.

This chain connects TRBV7-9 to TRBJ2-5, with 13 bases matching TRBD2. After removal of 4 bases from V and 1 base from J, the junction contained 6 bases not matched to a gene. The CDR3 has 17 residues. Germline V CDR1 and CDR2: SEHNR, FQNEAQ (reference sequence). DNA for the CDR3: TGTGCCAGCAGCTCAATATGGACTAGCGGGGGCCAAGAGACCCAGTACTTC. Translated, it gives CASSSIWTSGGQETQYF.

The J gene is TRBJ1-5, the V gene TRBV19, with 7 bases lining up with TRBD1. With V trimmed by 9 bases and J by 2 bases, 4 bases remained unmatched. CDR1 LNHDA and CDR2 SQIVND come from the germline V gene (reference sequence). This CDR3 spans 13 amino acids. The CDR3 sequence: CASRDRGNQPQHF. The CDR3 bases are TGTGCCAGCAGAGACAGGGGCAATCAGCCCCAGCATTTT.

The J gene is TRBJ2-7, the V gene TRBV13; the D gene is possibly TRBD2 (6 bases). The V end was cut by 6 bases, the J end by 2 bases, with 17 bases between. The CDR3 consists of 15 residues. Germline V gene lookup returns CDR1 PRHDT and CDR2 FYEKMQ (reference sequence). CDR3 DNA sequence: TGTGCCAGCAGTCCCCGGGGCGGGGTCGCCTACGAGCAGTACTTC. Translation gives CASSPRGGVAYEQYF.

The V and J genes are TRBV5-6 and TRBJ2-5; 8 bases match TRBD1. Germline CDR1 SGHDT, CDR2 YYEEEE. Losses at the gene ends were 4 bases for V and 5 bases for J; bases not matched to a gene: 10. The CDR3 has 15 residues. In DNA form, the CDR3 reads TGTGCCAGCAGCCAATTTGGACAGGGTAGGGAGACCCAGTACTTC. This codes for CASSQFGQGRETQYF. The whole variable domain, remainder taken from reference TRBV5-6 and TRBJ2-5, is DAGVTQSPTHLIKTRGQQVTLRCSPKSGHDTVSWYQQALGQGPQFIFQYYEEEERQRGNFPDRFSGHQFPNYSSELNVNALLLGDSALYLCASSQFGQGRETQYFGPGTRLLVL.

The genes are TRBV27 and TRBJ1-6; D gene ambiguous. V was shortened by 2 bases and J by 0 bases, with 8 bases between the two germline ends. The CDR3 totals 16 residues. Per the germline V gene, CDR1 is MNHEY and CDR2 is SMNVEV (reference sequence). Here the CDR3 DNA reads TGTGCCAGCAGTTTAGCGGGGAGCTCCTATAATTCACCCCTCCACTTT. Translated: CASSLAGSSYNSPLHF.

The rearrangement joins TRBV5-6 to TRBJ1-6; a weak D match, TRBD1 (6 bases). V lost 3 bases to trimming and J lost 9 bases, with 16 bases between them. Germline V gives CDR1 SGHDT, CDR2 YYEEEE. The CDR3 totals 15 residues. The DNA of the CDR3 is TGTGCCAGCAGCTCATCTGGCAGGGGCTCTTCACCCCTCCACTTT. This gives the protein CASSSSGRGSSPLHF.

The chain employs TRBV9 and TRBJ1-1, with D tentatively TRBD1 (6 bases). The germline V and J ends were trimmed by 0 bases and 0 bases, with 9 bases remaining between them. The CDR3 consists of 15 residues. Germline V lookup: CDR1 SGDLS, CDR2 YYNGEE. CDR3: CASSVAWGLNTEAFF. In nucleotides, the CDR3 is TGTGCCAGCAGCGTAGCATGGGGGCTGAACACTGAAGCTTTCTTT.

The V and J genes are TRBV19 and TRBJ1-5, with TRBD1 as a possible D gene (6 bases). V was trimmed by 4 bases and J by 3 bases, leaving 19 bases between them. CDR3 length: 17 amino acids. CDR1 LNHDA and CDR2 SQIVND come from the germline V gene (reference sequence). DNA of the CDR3: TGTGCCAGTAGTAAACAGTCAGGGGATGGCTACAATCAGCCCCAGCATTTT. It is translated as CASSKQSGDGYNQPQHF.

This clone was seen a few times. V and J are TRBV6-4 and TRBJ1-1, with D maybe TRBD1 (5 bases). The germline V gene encodes CDR1 MRHNA and CDR2 SNTAGT. The CDR3 is made up of 14 amino acids. The V and J ends lost 2 bases and 5 bases respectively, with 12 bases between them. The CDR3 loop reads CASSDGSGETEAFF. The CDR3, as DNA: TGTGCCAGCAGTGACGGCTCGGGGGAGACTGAAGCTTTCTTT.

The rearrangement links TRBV10-3 to TRBJ2-1; 9 bases map to TRBD1. V trimming: 6 bases; J trimming: 9 bases; junction bases outside the gene matches: 3. CDR1 ENHRY and CDR2 SYGVKD come from the germline V gene. This CDR3 comprises 12 residues. The CDR3 coding sequence is TGTGCCATCAGAGGACAGGGGAGTGAGCAGTTCTTC. This encodes CAIRGQGSEQFF.

This chain connects TRBV18 to TRBJ1-3; D unclear. Between the trimmed V and J ends, which lost 0 bases and 8 bases, there was a span of 17 bases. CDR1 and CDR2 from the germline V gene are KGHSH and LQKENI. The CDR3 is made up of 16 amino acids. The DNA for the CDR3 is TGTGCCAGCTCACCACCTCGCGGCTTAACATACGACACCATATATTTT. Translating gives CASSPPRGLTYDTIYF.

The DNA of the CDR3 is TGTGCCAGCGGTACATTTCAGGGGACAGATACGCAGTATTTT. Translating it yields CASGTFQGTDTQYF. The chain is built from TRBV28 and TRBJ2-3, with D maybe TRBD1 (6 bases). The germline CDR1 and CDR2 sequences are MDHEN and SYDVKM. V was shortened by 8 bases and J by 3 bases, with 15 bases between the two germline ends. CDR3 length: 14 residues.

This clone was picked up one time. This rearrangement joins TRBV7-8 to TRBJ2-7, with unresolved D. V gave up 3 bases and J gave up 0 bases, with 9 bases separating them. The CDR3 loop spans 14 amino acids. Germline lookup yields CDR1 SGHVS and CDR2 FQNEAQ. CDR3 sequence (DNA): TGTGCCAGCAGCTTCCGGCCTAGCTCCTACGAGCAGTACTTC. Translated, it gives CASSFRPSSYEQYF.

This rearrangement joins TRBV10-3 to TRBJ2-5, with 16 bases aligning to TRBD2. Trimming took 3 bases from V and 4 from J; bases not matched to a gene: 2. This CDR3 is 16 amino acids long. Germline assignment: CDR1 ENHRY and CDR2 SYGVKD. In DNA, the CDR3 is TGTGCCATCAGTGACGGGACTAGCGGGGGGGCAGAGACCCAGTACTTC. As protein: CAISDGTSGGAETQYF.